The sequence of this TCR beta chain was determined in a study of T cells after yellow fever vaccination. TCRdb re-derived calls from the 5' RACE reads in MiXCR, one entry per CDR3 protein. The sample lists approximately 580,000 distinct CDR3 sequences; roughly a sixth were seen once. The V end was cut by 7 bases, the J end by 1 base, with 10 bases between. The germline V gene has CDR1 SNHLY and CDR2 FYNNEI. CDR3 length: 14 residues. The sample was PBMCs, taken 5 days after the first yellow fever vaccination. The receptor was derived from a man aged 18-30 years who received the YFV17D yellow fever vaccine. The rearrangement uses TRBV2 and TRBJ2-2; unclear D gene. Here the CDR3 DNA reads TGTGCCAGCACCGCGGAAGGGAACACCGGGGAGCTGTTTTTT. Translated: CASTAEGNTGELFF.